What follows describes a single T cell receptor (beta chain). What it binds is unknown. This sample is part of a study of OX40 agonist ivuxolimab in advanced cancers. Whole-study context: Previous treatment with anti-PD-1, anti-PD-L1 or anti-CTLA-4 therapy was allowed; less than 45% had received some.

Study-wide points: More expanded clones were found, on average, in CD8+ than in CD4+ T cells.

V lost 5 bases and J lost 0, with 16 bases in between. Germline CDR1 is PRHDT and CDR2 is FYEKMQ (reference sequence). The CDR3 is made up of 16 amino acids. TCRdb keeps only in-frame clones here, not all; method: immunoSEQ multiplex PCR. The sample contains fewer than 120,000 clones, over 85% of which appear only once. At baseline, cycle 4 day 1, and cycle 7 day 1, blood was sampled. The sequences come from CD4+ or CD8+ T cells sorted from blood, collected in a trial of the OX40 agonist ivuxolimab. The chain recombines TRBV13 with TRBJ1-1; D not certain. The receptor was isolated from an adult with an advanced solid tumor such as melanoma, head and neck, liver or kidney cancer. CDR3 in DNA: TGTGCCAGCAGCCTAACAAAGGAGGGAATGAACACTGAAGCTTTCTTT. This sequence encodes CASSLTKEGMNTEAFF.